This T cell receptor (beta chain) comes out of a study of T cell responses to AZD1222 COVID-19 vaccine (TCRdb year 2021). Notes on the research overall: TCR sequencing covered fewer than 250 trial participants: about 210 given two doses of AZD1222 and approximately 25 given two doses of MenACWY control vaccine. Enrollment into the trials was organized by age into subgroups of 18-55, 56-69 and 70-plus years, and those subgroups contained roughly 150, 30 and 60 TCR-sequenced participants, respectively.

In the case of this clone: Its antigen has not been determined. Base qualities are not recorded, but no much larger clone differs from it by a single base.

A distance of 5 bases separates the germline ends of V and J, which lose 3 bases and 1 base respectively. Via the germline V gene (reference sequence), CDR1 is DFQATT and CDR2 SNEGSKA. Its CDR3 holds 12 amino acids, cysteine through phenylalanine. Just CDR3 DNA is preserved here, 36 bases in frame from base 1. On the study overall, not on this receptor specifically: Vaccine-associated CD4 TCRs spanned the whole spike protein, with dominant responses in regions 160-218 and 743-854. After two AZD1222 doses, spike-specific TCR breadth and depth were significantly higher than at day 0 and than in MenACWY recipients. The 56-69-year group was small, and its depth increase did not reach significance, likely because of low power. Because no samples from the day 14 peak response were available, repertoires could be characterized only after the peak T cell response. Conclusions about previously exposed vaccinees are limited, since just five to seven AZD1222 recipients were seropositive for SARS-CoV-2 at baseline. Reportedly, almost half of the unique spike-specific TCRs recognized epitopes lying outside the regions that are mutated in the B.1.351 and B.1.1.7 variants. Participants were mostly white British, with more females than males. The authors suggested clonal diversity may have been underestimated.

According to the study, the label for this sample's time point signals: about 28 days (+/-7) after the second vaccine dose. AZD1222 recipients with second doses at about 4 weeks or about 12 weeks were pooled, because spike-specific TCR depth and breadth did not differ between schedules. The vaccinee samples were drawn from two UK trials, COV001 and COV002, one of which was a single-blind randomized controlled phase 2/3 trial testing AZD1222 (ChAdOx1 nCoV-19) in healthy adults. Trial participant PBMC samples were collected at day 0 and day 28 after the second dose for TCRbeta chain sequencing. The CDR3 regions of human TCRbeta chains were analyzed by immunosequencing. Per the source publication's procedure: TCRs in the repertoires were matched against a reference library of SARS-CoV-2-specific TCRs that had been generated with the MIRA antigen-specificity platform. Breadth was defined as the fraction of unique TCRs that were SARS-CoV-2-associated, and depth was defined as the fraction of total T cells that were SARS-CoV-2-associated. Using the MIRA data, every spike-specific TCR was mapped to the spike region that the TCR reacted to and assigned to either a CD4 or a CD8 class. Log10-transformed breadth and depth values were compared by one-way ANOVA with Sidak's multiple comparisons tests. Sourced from immuneACCESS, this table was stored by TCRdb with only in-frame sequences that have V and J called. A share of the clones is absent; for the studies checked, an unresolved V gene accounts for under half, and the remainder has no known explanation. The D gene and trimming were derived from the DNA, and the V and J assignments and clone size from that table. The sample table records about 120,000 clones; roughly 90% of these occur just once. The leading ten clones occupy around 2.5% of the sample.

This clonotype originated in an adult who received the AZD1222 COVID-19 vaccine. The material was peripheral blood, obtained 28 days after the second AZD1222 dose. The chain employs TRBV20-1 and TRBJ2-3; confidence is insufficient to name the D gene. The nucleotide sequence is TGCAGTGCTAGTTCGCGCACAGATACGCAGTATTTT. Protein translation: CSASSRTDTQYF.